This TCR beta chain was obtained from a study of T-cell reconstitution after alpha-beta-depleted transplantation in children. A TCRbeta library incorporating unique molecular identifiers was prepared. One entry per CDR3 protein, called by TCRdb with MiXCR from the PCR reads. The sample consists of roughly 300,000 distinct CDR3 sequences, approximately 10% of them appearing once. This clonotype was seen ten or more times. Trimming cost V 1 base and J 6 bases, with 16 bases left between them. Germline CDR1 and CDR2: MNHEY and SMNVEV (reference sequence). The CDR3 contains 16 residues. The gene calls are TRBV27 and TRBJ2-1; the D gene could be TRBD1 or TRBD2 (6 bases each). Specimen: peripheral blood, collected 180 days after TCRalphabeta/CD19-depleted stem cell transplant. This receptor was identified in a male patient aged 2-9 years who had a stem cell transplant for chronic granulomatous disease, so the T cells may come from the graft donor. The chain's CDR3 is CASSLYSRGASNEQFF. As DNA, the CDR3 is TGTGCCAGCAGTTTATACAGTAGGGGGGCATCCAATGAGCAGTTCTTC.